Shown below are 20 T cell receptor beta chains from a single sample sequenced in a study of blood T cell repertoires in COVID-19. Method: immunoSEQ multiplex PCR; TCRdb's copy keeps in-frame clones and lacks some. The sample has over 110,000 clones; over 75% are singletons. The specimen sequenced was PBMCs or T cells enriched from blood (not recorded which). These TCRs come from a man aged 45-65 years in a cohort exposed to, infected with or recovered from COVID-19 (not recorded which).

The rearrangement joins TRBV4-1 to TRBJ2-2; D might be TRBD2 (5 bases). Trimming shortened V by 4 bases and J by 5 bases, and 17 bases separated the two germline ends. Per germline, CDR1 MGHRA and CDR2 YSYEKL. The CDR3 has 16 amino acids. CDR3 sequence (DNA): TGCGCCAGCAGCCCCACGAATTCACTAGGAACCGGGGAGCTGTTTTTT. Protein product: CASSPTNSLGTGELFF.

This chain joins TRBV7-9 and TRBJ2-7; 10 nucleotides align to TRBD1. The CDR3 extends over 13 amino acids. Trimming cost V 9 bases and J 5 bases; bases outside gene matches: 7. Germline V CDR1 and CDR2: SEHNR, FQNEAQ (reference sequence). The CDR3 protein is CASSTGGFHEQYF. The CDR3 DNA reads as TGTGCCAGTTCGACAGGGGGCTTTCACGAGCAGTACTTC.

The rearrangement links TRBV6-5 to TRBJ2-3; D may be TRBD2 (6 bases). The ends were cut back, 5 bases at V and 12 bases at J, with 12 bases in the middle. The CDR3 sequence is 11 residues long. From germline, CDR1 is MNHEY and CDR2 SVGAGI. CDR3 protein: CASSMGGPQYF. The CDR3 coding sequence is TGTGCCAGCAGTATGGGAGGCCCCCAGTATTTT.

V usage is TRBV30 and J usage is TRBJ2-3; TRBD1 is a possible D gene (6 bases). V lost 2 bases and J lost 2, with 11 bases in between. Germline CDR1 is GTSNPN and CDR2 is SVGIG (reference sequence). CDR3 length: 14 residues. DNA of the CDR3: TGTGCCTGGAGTAGGACAGCAACCACAGATACGCAGTATTTT. Its protein product is CAWSRTATTDTQYF. The full variable domain, its missing parts supplied by reference TRBV30 and TRBJ2-3, is SQTIHQWPATLVQPVGSPLSLECTVEGTSNPNLYWYRQAAGRGLQLLFYSVGIGQISSEVPQNLSASRPQDRQFILSSKKLLLSDSGFYLCAWSRTATTDTQYFGPGTRLTVL.

This chain connects TRBV27 to TRBJ2-3, with TRBD1 matching 7 bases. Per the germline V gene, CDR1 is MNHEY and CDR2 is SMNVEV (reference sequence). Losses at the gene ends were 4 bases for V and 5 bases for J; bases not matched to a gene: 6. The CDR3 covers 14 residues. The CDR3, as DNA: TGTGCCAGCAGTTCCAGGGGGAGCGGAGATACGCAGTATTTT. Protein: CASSSRGSGDTQYF.

The chain has TRBV27 and TRBJ2-4, with 9 bases aligning to TRBD2. Germline values: CDR1 MNHEY, CDR2 SMNVEV (reference sequence). J gave up 1 base and V 5 bases, and 6 bases lay outside the gene matches. The CDR3 totals 16 residues. The CDR3 DNA reads as TGTGCCAGCAGTCTACAAAGCGGGAGGGCCAAAAACATTCAGTACTTC. Amino acids: CASSLQSGRAKNIQYF.

CDR3 amino acids: CASSLGQGARADEQFF. CDR3 DNA: TGCGCCAGCAGCCTGGGACAGGGGGCAAGGGCGGATGAGCAGTTCTTC. This chain uses TRBV4-1 with TRBJ2-1; 12 nucleotides match TRBD1. This CDR3 is 16 amino acids long. V shed 4 bases and J 8 bases; nucleotides not matched to a gene: 9. Per the germline V gene, CDR1 is MGHRA and CDR2 is YSYEKL.

The J gene is TRBJ2-7, the V gene TRBV2; 10 bases are shared with TRBD1. The germline CDR1 and CDR2 sequences are SNHLY and FYNNEI. J lost 2 bases, V lost 5 bases, and 3 bases had no gene match. CDR3 length: 14 amino acids. The CDR3 sequence: CASSTTGGPYEQYF. In DNA, the CDR3 is TGTGCCAGCAGTACGACAGGGGGCCCCTACGAGCAGTACTTC.

The chain couples TRBV28 to TRBJ1-5; no reliable D call. The germline gives CDR1 MDHEN, CDR2 SYDVKM. This CDR3 is built from 16 residues. Between the trimmed V and J ends, which lost 0 bases and 2 bases, there was a span of 11 bases. CDR3 region: CASSLWSGEGNQPQHF. The CDR3 coding sequence is TGTGCCAGCAGTTTATGGTCCGGGGAGGGCAATCAGCCCCAGCATTTT.

This chain links TRBV4-1 with TRBJ2-7, with D uncertain. The ends were cut back, 1 base at V and 3 bases at J, with 7 bases in the middle. Germline V gene sequence: CDR1 MGHRA, CDR2 YSYEKL. The CDR3 totals 13 residues. This CDR3 is CASSQGTGYEQYF. The CDR3 nucleotides read TGCGCCAGCAGCCAAGGTACCGGCTACGAGCAGTACTTC.

The chain uses TRBV13 and TRBJ2-7, with D unresolved. Germline V gives CDR1 PRHDT, CDR2 FYEKMQ (reference sequence). The CDR3 has 13 amino acids. V was clipped by 3 bases and J by 0 bases, with 6 bases between them. The CDR3 DNA reads as TGTGCCAGCAGCTTCGGGTACTCCTACGAGCAGTACTTC. Translation: CASSFGYSYEQYF.

The rearrangement links TRBV29-1 to TRBJ1-1; D uncertain. Germline CDR1 SQVTM, CDR2 ANQGSEA. Trimming took off 7 bases at V and 0 bases at J, with 6 bases between the two ends. The CDR3 covers 11 residues. CDR3 in DNA: TGCAGCGGCGAACTGAACACTGAAGCTTTCTTT. This gives the protein CSGELNTEAFF.

The chain is built from TRBV19 and TRBJ1-2; 7 nucleotides agree with TRBD1. Per germline, CDR1 LNHDA and CDR2 SQIVND (reference sequence). J lost 8 bases, V lost 8 bases, and 8 bases had no gene match. The CDR3 has 12 residues. CDR3 loop: CASSHRGEGYTF. DNA for the CDR3: TGTGCCAGTTCTCACAGGGGTGAGGGCTACACCTTC. Full variable domain (remainder filled in from reference TRBV19 and TRBJ1-2): DGGITQSPKYLFRKEGQNVTLSCEQNLNHDAMYWYRQDPGQGLRLIYYSQIVNDFQKGDIAEGYSVSREKKESFPLTVTSAQKNPTAFYLCASSHRGEGYTFGSGTRLTVV.

The gene calls are TRBV9 and TRBJ2-6; a possible D gene is TRBD1 (5 bases). Germline V gene data show CDR1 as SGDLS and CDR2 as YYNGEE. V lost 4 bases and J 2 bases, leaving 10 bases between the germline ends. The CDR3 runs to 15 residues. The DNA for the CDR3 is TGTGCCAGCAGCTCGCCAGGGACTGGGGCCAACGTCCTGACTTTC. This sequence encodes CASSSPGTGANVLTF.

J is TRBJ1-5 and V is TRBV7-2; D may be TRBD1 (5 bases). In germline, CDR1 is SGHTA, CDR2 FQGNSA. The CDR3 is made up of 15 amino acids. Deletions cut 1 base from V and 0 bases from J, with 7 bases between. This CDR3 reads CASSLVDSSNQPQHF. DNA of the CDR3: TGTGCCAGCAGCTTAGTAGACAGTAGCAATCAGCCCCAGCATTTT.

The J gene is TRBJ2-7, the V gene TRBV21-1; TRBD2 was called by the table and not checked on the DNA. TRBV21-1 is classified as a pseudogene. This CDR3 is 11 amino acids long. The CDR3 spells CASPTSYEQYF. In DNA, the CDR3 is TGTGCCAGCCCTACTAGCTACGAGCAGTACTTC.

V gene TRBV2 combines with J gene TRBJ1-1, with 12 positions matching TRBD1. CDR1 SNHLY and CDR2 FYNNEI come from the germline V gene. The CDR3 runs 15 residues. CDR3: CVLPGTGGGKTEAFF. The CDR3 DNA is TGTGTCCTACCCGGGACAGGGGGCGGAAAAACTGAAGCTTTCTTT.

V and J are TRBV4-3 and TRBJ2-7, with 8 bases matching TRBD1. Germline trimming cut 1 base from V and 2 bases from J; bases unmatched to any gene: 4. The CDR3 spans 15 residues. The V gene's germline CDR1 is LGHNA and CDR2 YSLEER. The CDR3 spells CASSQAGTGPYEQYF. As DNA, the CDR3 is TGCGCCAGCAGCCAAGCAGGGACAGGCCCCTACGAGCAGTACTTC.

This rearrangement joins TRBV6-5 to TRBJ1-1, with D perhaps TRBD1 (5 bases). Germline CDR1 reads MNHEY; CDR2 reads SVGAGI. V shed 5 bases and J shed 2 bases, with 9 bases lying between them. The CDR3 length is 13 residues. CDR3 sequence: CASSRTQNTEAFF. CDR3 DNA sequence: TGTGCCAGCAGTCGGACACAAAACACTGAAGCTTTCTTT.

The V gene is TRBV10-3, the J gene TRBJ2-1; 9 bases line up with TRBD2. This CDR3 spans 15 amino acids. The germline V gene encodes CDR1 ENHRY and CDR2 SYGVKD. V lost 11 bases to trimming and J lost 8 bases; unmatched junction nucleotides: 16. As DNA, the CDR3 is TGTGCCGTAGGGGGCATAGCGGGAGAACTCGATGAGCAGTTCTTC. Protein product: CAVGGIAGELDEQFF.